This TCR beta chain stems from a study of human T cells and chemical hapten exposure. Individual cDNA molecules in this library carried unique molecular identifiers. TCRdb processed the RACE reads anew with MiXCR; each CDR3 protein has one entry. The sample contains about 84,000 distinct CDR3 sequences, more than 9% of which appear only once. Time point meaning: patch test 2, 6 weeks after DPC sensitization. As for treatment: therapeutic diphenylcyclopropenone sensitization with weekly scalp DPC. Trimming took off 3 bases at V and 7 bases at J, with 21 bases between the two ends. Looked up from germline, CDR1 is DFQATT and CDR2 is SNEGSKA (reference sequence). This CDR3 contains 16 residues.

Sequencing was performed on whole blood, taken in connection with sensitization to the hapten diphenylcyclopropenone (DPC). V is TRBV20-1 and J is TRBJ2-2, with a weak D call TRBD2 (5 bases). The TCR originated in a woman between 45 and 60 years old with alopecia areata. Some clones in this sample may be carry-over from other donors' samples. The DNA of the CDR3 is TGCAGTGCTAGGCAAACTAGGATAAGGTCGAACGGGGAGCTGTTTTTT. Translation gives CSARQTRIRSNGELFF.